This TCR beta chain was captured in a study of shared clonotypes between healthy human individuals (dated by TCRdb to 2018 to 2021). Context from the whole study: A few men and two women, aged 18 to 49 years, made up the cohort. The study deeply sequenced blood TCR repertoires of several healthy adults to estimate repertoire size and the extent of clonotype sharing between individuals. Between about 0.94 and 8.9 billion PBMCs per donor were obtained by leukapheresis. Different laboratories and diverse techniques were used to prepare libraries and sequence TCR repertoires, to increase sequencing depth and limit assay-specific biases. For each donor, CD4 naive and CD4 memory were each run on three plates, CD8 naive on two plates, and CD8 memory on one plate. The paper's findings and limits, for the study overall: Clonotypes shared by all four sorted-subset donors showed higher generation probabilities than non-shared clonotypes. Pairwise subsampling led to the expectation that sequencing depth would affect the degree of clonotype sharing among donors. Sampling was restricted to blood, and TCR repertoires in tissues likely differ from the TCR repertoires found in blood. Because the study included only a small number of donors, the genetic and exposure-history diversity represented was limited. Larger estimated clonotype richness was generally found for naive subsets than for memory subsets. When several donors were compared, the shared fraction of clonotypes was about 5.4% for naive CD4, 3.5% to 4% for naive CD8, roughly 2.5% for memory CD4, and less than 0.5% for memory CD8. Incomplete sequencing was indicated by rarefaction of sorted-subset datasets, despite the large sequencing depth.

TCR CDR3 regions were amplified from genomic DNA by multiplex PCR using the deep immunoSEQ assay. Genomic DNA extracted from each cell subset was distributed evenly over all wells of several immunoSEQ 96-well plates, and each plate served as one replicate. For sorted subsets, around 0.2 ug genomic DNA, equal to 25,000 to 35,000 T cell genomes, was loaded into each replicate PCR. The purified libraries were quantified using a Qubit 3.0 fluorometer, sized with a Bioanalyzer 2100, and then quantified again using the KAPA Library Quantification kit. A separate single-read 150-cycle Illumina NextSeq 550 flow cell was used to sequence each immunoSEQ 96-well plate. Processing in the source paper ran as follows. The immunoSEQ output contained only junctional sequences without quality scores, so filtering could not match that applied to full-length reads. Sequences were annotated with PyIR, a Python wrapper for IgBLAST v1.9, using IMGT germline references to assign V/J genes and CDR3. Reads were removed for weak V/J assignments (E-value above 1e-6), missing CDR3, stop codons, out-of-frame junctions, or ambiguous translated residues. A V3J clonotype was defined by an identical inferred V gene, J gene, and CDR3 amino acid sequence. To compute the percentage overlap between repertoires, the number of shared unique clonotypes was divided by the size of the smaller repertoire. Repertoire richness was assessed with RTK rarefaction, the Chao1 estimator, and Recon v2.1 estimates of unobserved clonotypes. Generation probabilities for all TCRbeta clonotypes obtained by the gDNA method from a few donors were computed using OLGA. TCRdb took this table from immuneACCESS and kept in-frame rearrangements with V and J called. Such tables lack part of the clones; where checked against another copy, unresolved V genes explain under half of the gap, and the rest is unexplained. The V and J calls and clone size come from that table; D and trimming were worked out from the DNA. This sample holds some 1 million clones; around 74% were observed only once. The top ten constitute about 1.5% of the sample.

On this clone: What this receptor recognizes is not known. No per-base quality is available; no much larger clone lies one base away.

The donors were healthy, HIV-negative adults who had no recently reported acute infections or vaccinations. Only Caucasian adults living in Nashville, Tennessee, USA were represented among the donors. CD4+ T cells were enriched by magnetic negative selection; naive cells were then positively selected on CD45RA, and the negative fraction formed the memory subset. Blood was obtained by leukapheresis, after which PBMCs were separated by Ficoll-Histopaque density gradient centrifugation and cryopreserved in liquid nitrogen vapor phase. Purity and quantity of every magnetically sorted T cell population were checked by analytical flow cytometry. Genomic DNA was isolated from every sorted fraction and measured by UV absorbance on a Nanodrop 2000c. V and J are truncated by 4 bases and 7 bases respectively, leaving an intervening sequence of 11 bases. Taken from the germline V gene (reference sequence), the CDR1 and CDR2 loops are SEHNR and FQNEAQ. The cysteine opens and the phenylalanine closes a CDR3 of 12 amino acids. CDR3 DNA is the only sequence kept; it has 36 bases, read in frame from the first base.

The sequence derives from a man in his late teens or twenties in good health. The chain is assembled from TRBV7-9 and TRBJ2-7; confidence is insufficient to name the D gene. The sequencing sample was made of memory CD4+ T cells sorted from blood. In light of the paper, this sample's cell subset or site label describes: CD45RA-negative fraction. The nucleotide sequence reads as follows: TGTGCCAGCAGCTACTCCCTGGGGGAGCAGTACTTC. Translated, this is CASSYSLGEQYF.